Many counts were recorded for the clone carrying this T cell receptor beta chain. These data are taken from a study of regulatory T cells in long-lasting Graves disease. Building the TCR beta libraries relied on iRepertoire HTBI primers, and CDR3 regions underwent Arm-PCR. A single record per CDR3 protein comes from TCRdb applying MiXCR to the multiplex PCR reads. Of under 800,000 distinct CDR3 sequences in the sample, roughly 15% were seen once. This CDR3 region has 12 residues. Germline CDR1 MDHEN, CDR2 SYDVKM. V was trimmed by 6 bases and J by 2 bases, leaving 7 bases between them. Regarding time point: newly diagnosed GD, antithyroid drugs for less than 3 months. Preparation of the TCR library used RNA extracted from PBMCs. The data were also submitted as part of a second study, on T cells in Graves' hyperthyroidism and ophthalmopathy.

This specimen consisted of peripheral blood mononuclear cells (PBMCs), obtained at new diagnosis, from a patient treated with antithyroid drugs. The source is a woman in her 30s with Graves disease. J is TRBJ1-2 and V is TRBV28, with a possible D match to TRBD1 (5 bases). CDR3 sequence: CASRGVNYGYTF. DNA for the CDR3: TGTGCCAGCAGAGGGGTCAACTATGGCTACACCTTC.